This TCR beta chain derives from a study of blood T cell repertoires in COVID-19. About the research overall: COVID-19 samples collected from the United States, Italy and Spain covered acute and convalescent phases. PBMCs, B-cell-depleted T cells, or T cells provided the cDNA or gDNA that made up the material.

V lost 3 bases to trimming and J lost 7 bases, with 25 bases between them. The CDR3 covers 17 residues. CDR1 and CDR2 from the germline V gene are SGHDT and YYEEEE. Original processing notes: From reference gene primer amplification, estimates of nucleated cell counts were derived. The assay was immunoSEQ multiplex PCR, and TCRdb's table has in-frame clones only and misses some. Clone size and the V and J calls come from that table; the DNA yielded D and trimming. The repertoire holds over 85,000 clones, with 70% to 80% as singletons. The chain recombines TRBV5-6 with TRBJ1-2, with a possible D match to TRBD1 (6 bases). The TCR sequence derives from a man in his 60s with active or convalescent COVID-19. Sequences were obtained from peripheral blood. The CDR3 coding sequence is TGTGCCAGCAGCTCCACCTCCCGGGCGGGGGGCCAAAGTGGCTACACCTTC. This translates into CASSSTSRAGGQSGYTF.